This TCR beta chain comes out of a study of cytotoxic CD8 clonotypes in ibrutinib-treated CLL. The overall study: Outcomes included approximately 25 partial and 2 complete responses; after median about 5.5 years, 14 stayed remitted and approximately 12 progressed. After a median about 13 months on treatment (6 to 36), response samples were drawn. Overall study results and limits: Baseline values of clonality outstripped age-matched healthy donors and followed circulating CD8+ T-cell counts.

Germline CDR1 reads ENHRY; CDR2 reads SYGVKD. The CDR3 length is 14 residues. The V and J ends lost 6 bases and 4 bases respectively, with 12 bases between them. As for this clone: Its antigen is undetermined.

Depth targeted 1 in 200,000 to 1 in 1 million T cells, averaging approximately 9.3x coverage per clonotype. Assay used: immunoSEQ multiplex PCR; TCRdb lists only in-frame clones, some missing. This repertoire shows over 140,000 clones, approximately 80% found once; its top ten account for 6% to 9.5%. The TCR sequence derives from a human donor with chronic lymphocytic leukemia. The sample here was PBMCs, taken after 36 months of ibrutinib treatment. This chain connects TRBV10-3 to TRBJ1-4; perhaps TRBD1 as D (6 bases). CDR3 nucleotides: TGTGCCATCAGCACAGGGCCTGGTAATGAAAAACTGTTTTTT. The encoded protein is CAISTGPGNEKLFF.